The rows below give T cell receptor beta chains drawn from one sample of a study of OX40 agonist ivuxolimab in advanced cancers. Sequencing was performed with immunoSEQ multiplex PCR; in TCRdb, only in-frame clones are kept and a portion is missing. This sample has roughly 100,000 clones; 75% to 95% occur once, and the top ten carry around 0.48%. The sample in question was CD4+ or CD8+ T cells sorted from blood, obtained in a trial of the OX40 agonist ivuxolimab. These receptors came from an adult with an advanced solid tumor such as melanoma, head and neck, liver or kidney cancer. The CDR3 runs from the conserved cysteine through the conserved F or W. Each record gives: V gene, J gene, CDR3 length, clone size, D gene, CDR3 DNA, CDR3 protein. A D gene is named only where the DNA matches it firmly. Only part of the rows carry a size: once, few, many, or a class if the clone is expanded.

v_call: TRBV6-1; j_call: TRBJ1-6; cdr3_length: 13; clone_size: NA; d_call: TRBD1; cdr3_nt: TGTGCCAGCAGCGACAGGGCGCGATCACCCCTCCACTTT; cdr3_aa: CASSDRARSPLHF
v_call: TRBV5-1; j_call: TRBJ1-6; cdr3_length: 15; clone_size: once; d_call: NA; cdr3_nt: TGCGCCAGCAGACCCCGCGGAGAGATAAATTCACCCCTCCACTTT; cdr3_aa: CASRPRGEINSPLHF
v_call: TRBV7-8; j_call: TRBJ1-3; cdr3_length: 13; clone_size: NA; d_call: NA; cdr3_nt: TGTGCCAGCGGCGGGTCCTCTGGAAACACCATATATTTT; cdr3_aa: CASGGSSGNTIYF
v_call: TRBV6-4; j_call: TRBJ2-1; cdr3_length: 16; clone_size: NA; d_call: TRBD2; cdr3_nt: TGTGCCAGCAGTGACTCTGGCGGGGGGAGGCCCAATGAGCAGTTCTTC; cdr3_aa: CASSDSGGGRPNEQFF
v_call: TRBV6-5; j_call: TRBJ1-1; cdr3_length: 13; clone_size: NA; d_call: NA; cdr3_nt: TGTGCCAGCTGGGTCCTCGGGAACACTGAAGCTTTCTTT; cdr3_aa: CASWVLGNTEAFF
v_call: TRBV19; j_call: TRBJ2-7; cdr3_length: 15; clone_size: NA; d_call: TRBD1; cdr3_nt: TGTGCCAGTAGAGACCGGGACAGGAGCTCCTACGAGCAGTACTTC; cdr3_aa: CASRDRDRSSYEQYF
v_call: TRBV6-4; j_call: TRBJ1-3; cdr3_length: 12; clone_size: NA; d_call: NA; cdr3_nt: TGTGCCAGCAGGGGGGTAGGAAACACCATATATTTT; cdr3_aa: CASRGVGNTIYF
v_call: TRBV5-3; j_call: TRBJ1-4; cdr3_length: 15; clone_size: NA; d_call: TRBD1; cdr3_nt: TGTGCCAGAAGCTTGTGCAGGGGGAGGAGAGAAAAACTGTTTTTT; cdr3_aa: CARSLCRGRREKLFF
v_call: TRBV5-6; j_call: TRBJ1-5; cdr3_length: 13; clone_size: NA; d_call: TRBD1; cdr3_nt: TGTGCCAGCAGCGCGGGACAGAATCAGCCCCAGCATTTT; cdr3_aa: CASSAGQNQPQHF
v_call: TRBV7-2; j_call: TRBJ2-3; cdr3_length: 15; clone_size: NA; d_call: NA; cdr3_nt: TGTGCCAGCAGCCTAGGAAACTCGGGCACAGATACGCAGTATTTT; cdr3_aa: CASSLGNSGTDTQYF
v_call: TRBV10-1; j_call: TRBJ2-7; cdr3_length: 11; clone_size: NA; d_call: NA; cdr3_nt: TGCGCCAACCGACTCGGACACGAGCAGTACTTC; cdr3_aa: CANRLGHEQYF
v_call: TRBV2; j_call: TRBJ2-7; cdr3_length: 13; clone_size: NA; d_call: NA; cdr3_nt: TGTGCCAGCAGGTCAACCGGAAGCTACGAGCAGTACTTC; cdr3_aa: CASRSTGSYEQYF
v_call: TRBV6-5; j_call: TRBJ1-1; cdr3_length: 12; clone_size: NA; d_call: NA; cdr3_nt: TGTGCCAGCAGTTACCGGAGGGAACACGCTTTCTTT; cdr3_aa: CASSYRREHAFF
v_call: TRBV30; j_call: TRBJ1-5; cdr3_length: 14; clone_size: NA; d_call: NA; cdr3_nt: TGTGCCTGGAGTCCCTTAACGGGAAGTCAGCCCCAGCATTTT; cdr3_aa: CAWSPLTGSQPQHF
v_call: TRBV7-2; j_call: TRBJ2-7; cdr3_length: 14; clone_size: NA; d_call: NA; cdr3_nt: TGTGCCAGCGCCGAAGAATGGGAATCCTACGAGCAGTACTTC; cdr3_aa: CASAEEWESYEQYF
v_call: TRBV28; j_call: TRBJ2-1; cdr3_length: 17; clone_size: NA; d_call: TRBD2; cdr3_nt: TGTGCCAGCAGTTTCGCCAGACTAGCGGGATCGAGGAATGAGCAGTTCTTC; cdr3_aa: CASSFARLAGSRNEQFF
v_call: TRBV19; j_call: TRBJ2-7; cdr3_length: 14; clone_size: NA; d_call: NA; cdr3_nt: TGTGCCAGTAGTATGGCAGGGGGGTCCGGCGAGCAGTACTTC; cdr3_aa: CASSMAGGSGEQYF
v_call: TRBV10-3; j_call: TRBJ1-2; cdr3_length: 14; clone_size: NA; d_call: NA; cdr3_nt: TGTGCCATCAGTGCTGGGGGGGCGAGGGATGGCTACACCTTC; cdr3_aa: CAISAGGARDGYTF
v_call: TRBV19; j_call: TRBJ2-3; cdr3_length: 13; clone_size: once; d_call: NA; cdr3_nt: TGTGCCAGTAGTACCGTCCGGGGGGATACGCAGTATTTT; cdr3_aa: CASSTVRGDTQYF
v_call: TRBV15; j_call: TRBJ1-5; cdr3_length: 18; clone_size: NA; d_call: TRBD1; cdr3_nt: TGTGCCACCAGCAGAGGGGGACAGAGTTTACTCTTCAATCAGCCCCAGCATTTT; cdr3_aa: CATSRGGQSLLFNQPQHF
v_call: TRBV12-5; j_call: TRBJ2-5; cdr3_length: 11; clone_size: NA; d_call: NA; cdr3_nt: TGTGCTAGTGGATGGGGGGAGACCCAGTACTTC; cdr3_aa: CASGWGETQYF